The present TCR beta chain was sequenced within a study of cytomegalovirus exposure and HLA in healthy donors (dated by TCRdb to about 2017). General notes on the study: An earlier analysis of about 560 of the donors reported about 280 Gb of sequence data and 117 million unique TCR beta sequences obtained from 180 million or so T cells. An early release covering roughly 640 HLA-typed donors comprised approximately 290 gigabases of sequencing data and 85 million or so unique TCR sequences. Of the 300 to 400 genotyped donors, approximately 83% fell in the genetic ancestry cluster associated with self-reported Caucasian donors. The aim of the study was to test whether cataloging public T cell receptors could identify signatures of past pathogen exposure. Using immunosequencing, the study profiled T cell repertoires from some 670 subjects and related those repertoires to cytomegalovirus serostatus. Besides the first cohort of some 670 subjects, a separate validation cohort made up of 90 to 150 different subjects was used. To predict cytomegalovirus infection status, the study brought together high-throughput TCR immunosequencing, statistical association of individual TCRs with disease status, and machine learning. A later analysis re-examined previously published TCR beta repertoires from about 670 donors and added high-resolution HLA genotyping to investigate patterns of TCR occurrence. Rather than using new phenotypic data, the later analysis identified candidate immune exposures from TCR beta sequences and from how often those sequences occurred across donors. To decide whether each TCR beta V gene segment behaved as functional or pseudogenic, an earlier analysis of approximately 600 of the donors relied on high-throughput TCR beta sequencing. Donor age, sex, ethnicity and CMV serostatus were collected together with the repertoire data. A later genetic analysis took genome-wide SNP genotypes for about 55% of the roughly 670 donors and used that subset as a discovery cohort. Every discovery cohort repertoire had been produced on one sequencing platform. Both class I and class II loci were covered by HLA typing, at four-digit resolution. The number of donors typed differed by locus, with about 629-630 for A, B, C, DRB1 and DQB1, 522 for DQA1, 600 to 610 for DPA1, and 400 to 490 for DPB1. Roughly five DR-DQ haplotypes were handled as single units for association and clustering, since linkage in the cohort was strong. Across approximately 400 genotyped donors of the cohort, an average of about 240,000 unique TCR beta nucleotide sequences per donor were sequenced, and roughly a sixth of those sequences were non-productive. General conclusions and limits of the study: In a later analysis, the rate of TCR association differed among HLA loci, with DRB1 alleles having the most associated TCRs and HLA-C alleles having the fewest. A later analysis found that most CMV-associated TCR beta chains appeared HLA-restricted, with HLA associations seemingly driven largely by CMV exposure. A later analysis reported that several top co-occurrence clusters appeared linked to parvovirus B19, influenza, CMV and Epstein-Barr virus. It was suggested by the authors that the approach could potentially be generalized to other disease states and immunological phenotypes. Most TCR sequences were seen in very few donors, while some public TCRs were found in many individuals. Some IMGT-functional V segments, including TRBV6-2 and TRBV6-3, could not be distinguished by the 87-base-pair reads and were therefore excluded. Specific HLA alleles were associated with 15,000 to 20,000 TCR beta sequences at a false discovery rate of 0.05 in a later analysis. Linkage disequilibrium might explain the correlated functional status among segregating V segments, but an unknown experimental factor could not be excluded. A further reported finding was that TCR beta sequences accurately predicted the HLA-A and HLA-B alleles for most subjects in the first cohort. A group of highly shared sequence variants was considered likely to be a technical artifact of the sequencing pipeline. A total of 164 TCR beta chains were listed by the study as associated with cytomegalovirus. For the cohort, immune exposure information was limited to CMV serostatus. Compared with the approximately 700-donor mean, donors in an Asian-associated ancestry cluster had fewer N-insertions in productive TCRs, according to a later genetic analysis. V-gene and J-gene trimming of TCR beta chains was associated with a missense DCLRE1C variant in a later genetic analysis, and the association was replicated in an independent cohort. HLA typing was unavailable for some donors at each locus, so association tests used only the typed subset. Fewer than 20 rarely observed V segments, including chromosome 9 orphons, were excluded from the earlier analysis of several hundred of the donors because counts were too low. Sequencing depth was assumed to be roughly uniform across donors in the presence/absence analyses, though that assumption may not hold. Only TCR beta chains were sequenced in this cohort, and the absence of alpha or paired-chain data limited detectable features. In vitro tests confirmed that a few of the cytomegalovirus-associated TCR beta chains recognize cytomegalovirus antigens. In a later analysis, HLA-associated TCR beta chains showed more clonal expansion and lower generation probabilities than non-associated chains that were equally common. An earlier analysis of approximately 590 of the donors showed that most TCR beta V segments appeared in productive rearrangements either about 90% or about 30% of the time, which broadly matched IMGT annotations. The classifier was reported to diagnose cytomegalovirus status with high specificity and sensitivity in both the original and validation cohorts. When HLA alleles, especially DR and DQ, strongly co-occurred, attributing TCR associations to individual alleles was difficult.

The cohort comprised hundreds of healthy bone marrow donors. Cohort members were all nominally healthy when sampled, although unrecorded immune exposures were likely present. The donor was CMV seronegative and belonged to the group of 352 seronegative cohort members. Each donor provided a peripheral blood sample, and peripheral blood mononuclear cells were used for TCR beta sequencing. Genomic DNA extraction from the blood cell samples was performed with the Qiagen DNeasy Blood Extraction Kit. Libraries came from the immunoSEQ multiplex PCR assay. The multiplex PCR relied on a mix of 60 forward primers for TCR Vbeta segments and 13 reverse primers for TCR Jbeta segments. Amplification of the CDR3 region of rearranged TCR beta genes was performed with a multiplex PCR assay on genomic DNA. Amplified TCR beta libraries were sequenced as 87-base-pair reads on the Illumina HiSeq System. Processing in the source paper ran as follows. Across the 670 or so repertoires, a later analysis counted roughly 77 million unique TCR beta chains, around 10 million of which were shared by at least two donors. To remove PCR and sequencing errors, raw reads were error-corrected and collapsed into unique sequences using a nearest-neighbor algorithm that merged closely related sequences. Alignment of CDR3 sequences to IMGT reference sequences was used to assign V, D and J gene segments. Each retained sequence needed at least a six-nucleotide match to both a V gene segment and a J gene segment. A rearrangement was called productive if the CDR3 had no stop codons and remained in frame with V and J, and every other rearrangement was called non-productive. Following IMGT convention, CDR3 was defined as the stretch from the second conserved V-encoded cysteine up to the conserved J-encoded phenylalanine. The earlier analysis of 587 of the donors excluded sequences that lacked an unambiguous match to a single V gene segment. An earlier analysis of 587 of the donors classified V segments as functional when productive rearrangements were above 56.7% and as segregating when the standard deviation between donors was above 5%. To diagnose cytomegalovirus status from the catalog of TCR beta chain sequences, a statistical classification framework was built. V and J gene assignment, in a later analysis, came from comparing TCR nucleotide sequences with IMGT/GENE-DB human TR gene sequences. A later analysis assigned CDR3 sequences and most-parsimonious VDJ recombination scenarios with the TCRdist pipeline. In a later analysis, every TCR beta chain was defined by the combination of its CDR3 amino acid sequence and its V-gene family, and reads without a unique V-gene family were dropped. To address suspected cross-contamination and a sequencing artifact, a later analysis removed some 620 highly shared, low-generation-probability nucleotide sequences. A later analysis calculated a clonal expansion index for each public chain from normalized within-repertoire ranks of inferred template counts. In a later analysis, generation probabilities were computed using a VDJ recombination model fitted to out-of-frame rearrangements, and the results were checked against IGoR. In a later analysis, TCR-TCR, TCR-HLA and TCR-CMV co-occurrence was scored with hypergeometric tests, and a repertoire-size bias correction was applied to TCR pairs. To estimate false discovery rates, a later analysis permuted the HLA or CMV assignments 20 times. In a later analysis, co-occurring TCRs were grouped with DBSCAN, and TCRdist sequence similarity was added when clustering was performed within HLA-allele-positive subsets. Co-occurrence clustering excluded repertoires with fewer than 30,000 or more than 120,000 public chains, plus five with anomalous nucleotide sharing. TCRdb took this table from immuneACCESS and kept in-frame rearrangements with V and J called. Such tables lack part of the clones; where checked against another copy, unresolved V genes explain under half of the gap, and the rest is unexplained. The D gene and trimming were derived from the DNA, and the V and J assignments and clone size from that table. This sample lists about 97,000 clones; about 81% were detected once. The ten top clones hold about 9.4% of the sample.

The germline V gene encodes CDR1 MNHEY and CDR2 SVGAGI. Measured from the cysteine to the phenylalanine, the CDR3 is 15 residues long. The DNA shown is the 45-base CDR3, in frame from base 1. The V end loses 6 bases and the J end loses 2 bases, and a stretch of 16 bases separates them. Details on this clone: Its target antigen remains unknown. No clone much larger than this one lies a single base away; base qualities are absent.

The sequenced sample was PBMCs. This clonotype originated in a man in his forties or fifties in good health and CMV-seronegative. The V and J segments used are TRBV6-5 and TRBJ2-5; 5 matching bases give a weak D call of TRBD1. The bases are TGTGCCAGCAGGAGACAGTCAGACAGACAAGAGACCCAGTACTTC. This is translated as CASRRQSDRQETQYF.